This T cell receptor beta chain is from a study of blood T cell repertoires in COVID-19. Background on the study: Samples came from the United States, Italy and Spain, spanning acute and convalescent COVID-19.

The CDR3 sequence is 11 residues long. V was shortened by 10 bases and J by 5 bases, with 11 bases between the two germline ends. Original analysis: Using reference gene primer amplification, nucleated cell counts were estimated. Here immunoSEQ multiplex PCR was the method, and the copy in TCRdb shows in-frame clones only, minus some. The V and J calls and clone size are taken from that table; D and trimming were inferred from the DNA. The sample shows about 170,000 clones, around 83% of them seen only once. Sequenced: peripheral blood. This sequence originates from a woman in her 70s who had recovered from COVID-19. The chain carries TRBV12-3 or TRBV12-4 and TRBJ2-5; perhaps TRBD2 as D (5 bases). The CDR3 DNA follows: TGTGCCACCTCGAGGGCGGAGACCCAGTACTTC. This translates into CATSRAETQYF.